This T cell receptor beta chain was retrieved from a study of cytomegalovirus exposure and HLA in healthy donors. Study-wide background: HLA-typed donors were the source of about 85 million unique TCRs held in an early data release.

The CDR3 sequence is 14 residues long. Germline CDR1 is SGHNT and CDR2 is YENEEA. The V and J ends lost 5 bases and 1 base respectively, with 9 bases between them. The PCR employed 60 Vbeta primers together with 13 Jbeta primers. TCRdb's table, derived via immunoSEQ multiplex PCR, lists solely in-frame clones and lacks some. In the table there are about 150,000 clones, less than 90% of which are singletons. The rearrangement links TRBV11-3 to TRBJ2-4; TRBD2 might be the D (5 bases). This receptor was identified in a man aged 18 to 35 in good health and CMV-seronegative. What was sequenced was PBMCs. The CDR3 bases are TGTGCCAGCAGCCCTGGCGGGGCCAAAAACATTCAGTACTTC. The encoded protein is CASSPGGAKNIQYF. Supplemented by reference TRBV11-3 and TRBJ2-4, the full variable domain reads EAGVVQSPRYKIIEKKQPVAFWCNPISGHNTLYWYLQNLGQGPELLIRYENEEAVDDSQLPKDRFSAERLKGVDSTLKIQPAELGDSAVYLCASSPGGAKNIQYFGAGTRLSVL.